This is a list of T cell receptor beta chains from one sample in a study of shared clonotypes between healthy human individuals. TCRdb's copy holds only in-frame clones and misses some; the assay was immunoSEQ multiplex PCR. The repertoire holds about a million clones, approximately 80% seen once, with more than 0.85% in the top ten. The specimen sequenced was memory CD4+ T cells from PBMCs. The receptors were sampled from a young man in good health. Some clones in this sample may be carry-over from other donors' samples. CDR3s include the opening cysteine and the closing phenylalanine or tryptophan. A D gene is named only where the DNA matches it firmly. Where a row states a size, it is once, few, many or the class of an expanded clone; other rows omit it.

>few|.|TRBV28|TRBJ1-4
TGTGCCAGCAGTCCACACCCGACAGCAACTAATGAAAAACTGTTTTTT
CASSPHPTATNEKLFF
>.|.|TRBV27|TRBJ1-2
TGTGCCAGCAGCCTCCAAGGAGCTAACTATGGCTACACCTTC
CASSLQGANYGYTF
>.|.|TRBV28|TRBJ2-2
TGTGCCAGCAGCCTAGGGACCGGCCTCCCGGGGAACACCGGGGAGCTGTTTTTT
CASSLGTGLPGNTGELFF
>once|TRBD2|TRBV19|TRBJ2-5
TGTGCCAGTAGTATGGGATCAGGGCTAGCGGAAGAGACCCAGTACTTC
CASSMGSGLAEETQYF
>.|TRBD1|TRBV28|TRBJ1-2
TGTGCCATTTCCCCGGGACAGGGGAACTATGGCTACACCTTC
CAISPGQGNYGYTF
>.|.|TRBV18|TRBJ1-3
TGTGCCAGCTCACCCGGACAACAGGGCTCGGGAAACACCATATATTTT
CASSPGQQGSGNTIYF
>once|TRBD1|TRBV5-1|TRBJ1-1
TGCGCCAGCAGCTATAATCCTCAGGGGGCCGAAGCTTTCTTT
CASSYNPQGAEAFF
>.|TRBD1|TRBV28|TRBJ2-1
TGTGCCAGTTCCGGGACAGGGGGAATAAATGAGCAGTTCTTC
CASSGTGGINEQFF
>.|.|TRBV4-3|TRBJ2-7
TGCGCCAGCAGCCGACGGAATCAAGGGGGCTACGAGCAGTACTTC
CASSRRNQGGYEQYF
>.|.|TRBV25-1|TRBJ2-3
TGTGCCAGCAGAAAGATGTATACGCAGTATTTT
CASRKMYTQYF
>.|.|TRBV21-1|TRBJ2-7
TGTGCCAGCAGCAAAGCGGAAGAAGGCAGGCATGGGACTAGCGGGAGCACCCCCCGGTACGAGCAGTACTTC
CASSKAEEGRHGTSGSTPRYEQYF
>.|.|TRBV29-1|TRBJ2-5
TGCAGCGTTGAAGCCCAGGAGGCTATCCAAGAGACCCAGTACTTC
CSVEAQEAIQETQYF
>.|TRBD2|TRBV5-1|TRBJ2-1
TGCGCCAGCAGCTTGGCCCCCGCTAGCGGGGGCAATGAGCAGTTCTTC
CASSLAPASGGNEQFF
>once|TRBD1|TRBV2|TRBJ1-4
TGTGCCAGCAGTTACCCGGGACAGAGCCTTACCGATTCCACAAATAATGAAAAACTGTTTTTT
CASSYPGQSLTDSTNNEKLFF
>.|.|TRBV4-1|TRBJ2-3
TGCGCCAGCAGCCAACTAGGGGTAGCGGATTTATACACAGATACGCAGTATTTT
CASSQLGVADLYTDTQYF
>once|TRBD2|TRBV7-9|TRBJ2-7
TGTGCCAGCAGCCGCAGCGGGACGAGCTCCTACGAGCAGTACTTC
CASSRSGTSSYEQYF
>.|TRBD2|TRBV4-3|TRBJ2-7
TGCGCCAGCAGACCCGGACTAGCGGGGGCCTACGAGCAGTACTTC
CASRPGLAGAYEQYF
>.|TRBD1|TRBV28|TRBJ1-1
TGTGCCAGCAGCCTGGGACAGGGTACTGAAGCTTTCTTT
CASSLGQGTEAFF
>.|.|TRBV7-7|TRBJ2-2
TGTGCCAGCAGCTTACTCGGCCAGTCCAACACCGGGGAGCTGTTTTTT
CASSLLGQSNTGELFF
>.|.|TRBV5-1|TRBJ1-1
TGCGCCAGCACCAAACAAAAGGGGACTGAAGCTTTCTTT
CASTKQKGTEAFF
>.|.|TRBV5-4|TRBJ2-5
TGTGCCAGCGCGCGGGAACAAGAGACCCAGTACTTC
CASAREQETQYF
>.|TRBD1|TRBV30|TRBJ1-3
TGTGCCTGGAGCAACAGGGGTGCCGAAAACACCATATATTTT
CAWSNRGAENTIYF
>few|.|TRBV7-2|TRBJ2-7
TGTGCCAGCAGCTTTCCCGTAACTAGCAGCGAGCAGTACTTC
CASSFPVTSSEQYF
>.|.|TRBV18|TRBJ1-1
TGTGCCAGCTCACTCATGGACACTCAGAACACTGAAGCTTTCTTT
CASSLMDTQNTEAFF
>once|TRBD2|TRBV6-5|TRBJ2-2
TGTGCCAGCAGACCCCCTAGCGGGAGGACCGGGGAGCTGTTTTTT
CASRPPSGRTGELFF
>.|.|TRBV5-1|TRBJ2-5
TGCGCCAGCAGTTACGGGGCCGGTGAGACCCAGTACTTC
CASSYGAGETQYF
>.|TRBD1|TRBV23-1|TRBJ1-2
TGCGCCAGCAGTCAGTCGGACAGGGACTATGGCTACACCTTC
CASSQSDRDYGYTF
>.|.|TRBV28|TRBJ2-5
TGTGCCAGCAGTTCGACGGAAACAAGATACACCCAGTACTTC
CASSSTETRYTQYF
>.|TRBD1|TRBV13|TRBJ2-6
TGTGCCAGCAGCTCCCTCGGGACAGGGAAGGCTGGGGCCAACGTCCTGACTTTC
CASSSLGTGKAGANVLTF
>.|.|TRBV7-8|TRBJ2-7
TGTGCCAGCAGCTTAGCGACTAGTAATGTCTACGAGCAGTACTTC
CASSLATSNVYEQYF